The text below deals with one T cell receptor (beta chain). Other nucleotide sequences from this sample produce the same CDR3. The data stem from a study of shared clonotypes between healthy human individuals. Turning to the study itself: Every donor yielded three CD4 naive, three CD4 memory, two CD8 naive and one CD8 memory plate.

The table came from immunoSEQ multiplex PCR; TCRdb's copy has only in-frame clones and leaves some out. The table shows about 2 million clones, with 85% to 95% occurring only once. V was cut by 0 bases and J by 4 bases, with 5 bases left in between. Germline CDR1 reads SGDLS; CDR2 reads YYNGEE. There are 13 residues in the CDR3. The chain has TRBV9 and TRBJ1-5; the D is unclear. Input material: naive CD4+ T cells sorted from blood. Subset noted: CD45RA+ positively selected. This TCR was recovered from a man aged 18 to 30 in good health. CDR3 residues: CASSVADNQPQHF. The CDR3 DNA follows: TGTGCCAGCAGCGTAGCCGATAATCAGCCCCAGCATTTT.